The subject of this entry is one T cell receptor beta chain. The target of this receptor is not known. Base qualities are not recorded, but no much larger clone differs from it by a single base. The data originate from a study of cytomegalovirus exposure and HLA in healthy donors (dated by TCRdb to about 2017). Regarding the study in general: According to an earlier analysis of several hundred of the donors, 200 million or so T cells yielded 120 million or so unique TCR beta sequences and 276 Gb of sequence data. Every discovery cohort repertoire had been produced on one sequencing platform. Genome-wide SNP genotypes for about 65% of the roughly 670 donors were used in a later genetic analysis, which treated that subset as a discovery cohort. Among 300 to 500 genotyped donors of the cohort, an average of around 250,000 unique TCR beta nucleotide sequences was sequenced per donor, of which about 19% were non-productive. The later analysis used no new phenotypic data to find candidate immune exposures, relying instead on TCR beta sequences and their occurrence across donors. Donor age, sex, ethnicity and CMV serostatus were compiled together with the repertoire data. Because of strong linkage in the cohort, a few DR-DQ haplotypes were treated as single units for association and clustering. The study used immunosequencing to profile the T cell repertoires of approximately 650 subjects and linked those repertoires to cytomegalovirus serostatus. A later analysis re-analyzed previously published TCR beta repertoires from roughly 690 donors and added high-resolution HLA genotyping to study TCR occurrence patterns. The aim of the study was to test whether cataloging public T cell receptors could identify signatures of past pathogen exposure. Typing coverage varied by locus: about 620-640 donors for A, B, C, DRB1 and DQB1; approximately 520 for DQA1; over 600 for DPA1; roughly 450 for DPB1. A separate validation cohort of some 130 different subjects was used in addition to the roughly 720-subject first cohort. An early release that covered fewer than 800 HLA-typed donors contained approximately 300 gigabases of sequencing data and 80 million or so unique TCR sequences. An earlier analysis of some 600 of the donors applied high-throughput TCR beta sequencing to assess whether each TCR beta V gene segment acted as functional or pseudogenic. HLA typing covered class I and class II loci at four-digit resolution. The genetic ancestry cluster associated with self-reported Caucasian donors included around 76% of the roughly 400 genotyped donors. The study combined high-throughput TCR immunosequencing, statistical association of individual TCRs with disease status, and machine learning to predict cytomegalovirus infection status.

The cohort consisted of hundreds of healthy bone marrow donors. At the time of sampling, every cohort member was nominally healthy, though immune exposures that went unrecorded were likely present. The donor was CMV seropositive and was included in the group of almost 300 seropositive cohort members. A peripheral blood sample was provided by each donor, and peripheral blood mononuclear cells were used for TCR beta sequencing. The Qiagen DNeasy Blood Extraction Kit was used to extract genomic DNA from the blood cell samples. The method behind the library was the immunoSEQ multiplex PCR assay. For the multiplex PCR, a mixture combining 60 forward primers for TCR Vbeta segments and 13 reverse primers for TCR Jbeta segments was used. A multiplex PCR assay on genomic DNA amplified the CDR3 region of rearranged TCR beta genes. The Illumina HiSeq System was used to sequence the amplified TCR beta libraries as 87-base-pair reads. The source study handled its data this way. A later analysis tallied about 77 million unique TCR beta chains across the 640 or so repertoires, and some 12 million of those chains were shared by two or more donors. To remove PCR and sequencing errors, raw reads were error-corrected and collapsed into unique sequences using a nearest-neighbor algorithm that merged closely related sequences. Alignment of CDR3 sequences to IMGT reference sequences was used to assign V, D and J gene segments. Each retained sequence needed at least a six-nucleotide match to both a V gene segment and a J gene segment. A rearrangement was called productive if the CDR3 had no stop codons and remained in frame with V and J, and every other rearrangement was called non-productive. Following IMGT convention, CDR3 was defined as the stretch from the second conserved V-encoded cysteine up to the conserved J-encoded phenylalanine. Sequences without an unambiguous match to a single V gene segment were excluded from the earlier analysis of about 630 of the donors. An earlier analysis of about 600 of the donors called V segments functional above 56.7% productive rearrangements and segregating when the between-donor standard deviation exceeded 5%. To diagnose cytomegalovirus status from the catalog of TCR beta chain sequences, a statistical classification framework was built. V and J gene assignment, in a later analysis, came from comparing TCR nucleotide sequences with IMGT/GENE-DB human TR gene sequences. Using the TCRdist pipeline, a later analysis assigned CDR3 sequences along with most-parsimonious VDJ recombination scenarios. In a later analysis, each TCR beta chain was defined by its CDR3 amino acid sequence together with its V-gene family, and reads without a unique V-gene family were excluded. As a way to deal with suspected cross-contamination and a sequencing artifact, a later analysis dropped roughly 620 nucleotide sequences that were highly shared and had low generation probability. In a later analysis, a clonal expansion index was calculated for each public chain from normalized within-repertoire ranks of inferred template counts. In a later analysis, generation probabilities were computed using a VDJ recombination model fitted to out-of-frame rearrangements, and the results were checked against IGoR. In a later analysis, hypergeometric tests were used to score TCR-TCR, TCR-HLA and TCR-CMV co-occurrence, with a repertoire-size bias correction applied to TCR pairs. In a later analysis, false discovery rates were estimated by permuting HLA or CMV assignments 20 times. In a later analysis, co-occurring TCRs were grouped with DBSCAN, and TCRdist sequence similarity was added when clustering was performed within HLA-allele-positive subsets. For co-occurrence clustering, repertoires with fewer than 30,000 or more than 120,000 public chains were excluded, along with roughly 5 repertoires with anomalous nucleotide sharing. TCRdb holds this immuneACCESS table with in-frame rearrangements only. Some clones are missing; in checked studies, unresolved V genes explain under half, and the rest has no known cause. V, J and clone size are those of that table, while D and trimming were read from the DNA. This sample holds approximately 190,000 clones; 83% were observed only once. The ten largest clones take up less than 2% of the sample.

What the authors observed across the whole study: Specific HLA alleles were associated with 18,000 or so TCR beta sequences at a false discovery rate of 0.05 in a later analysis. It was suggested by the authors that the approach could potentially be generalized to other disease states and immunological phenotypes. V-gene and J-gene trimming of TCR beta chains was associated with a missense DCLRE1C variant in a later genetic analysis, and the association was replicated in an independent cohort. In vitro tests confirmed that a few of the cytomegalovirus-associated TCR beta chains recognize cytomegalovirus antigens. Most TCR sequences were seen in very few donors, while some public TCRs were found in many individuals. In a later analysis, several top co-occurrence clusters were reported to appear linked to parvovirus B19, influenza, CMV and Epstein-Barr virus. CMV serostatus was the only immune exposure information available for the cohort. A total of 164 TCR beta chains were listed by the study as associated with cytomegalovirus. Because the 87-base-pair reads could not distinguish some IMGT-functional V segments, including TRBV6-2 and TRBV6-3, those segments were excluded. In a later analysis, most CMV-associated TCR beta chains were found to appear HLA-restricted, with HLA associations seemingly driven largely by CMV exposure. In an earlier analysis of approximately 590 of the donors, most TCR beta V segments appeared in productive rearrangements about 87% or about 30% of the time, broadly matching IMGT annotations. Strong co-occurrence of HLA alleles, especially DR and DQ, made assigning TCR associations to individual alleles difficult. In both the original and validation cohorts, the classifier was reported to diagnose cytomegalovirus status with high specificity and sensitivity. Linkage disequilibrium might explain the correlated functional status among segregating V segments, but an unknown experimental factor could not be excluded. A later analysis found that HLA-associated TCR beta chains were more clonally expanded and had lower generation probabilities than equally common non-associated chains. The presence/absence analyses assumed that sequencing depth was roughly uniform across donors, and that assumption may not be true. According to a later genetic analysis, donors in an Asian-associated ancestry cluster had fewer N-insertions in productive TCRs than the approximately 630-donor mean. A cluster of highly shared sequence variants was judged likely to be a technical artifact of the sequencing pipeline. Because HLA typing was unavailable for some donors at each locus, only the typed subset was used in association tests. This cohort had only TCR beta chains sequenced, and the lack of alpha or paired-chain data limited which features could be detected. A further reported finding was that TCR beta sequences accurately predicted the HLA-A and HLA-B alleles for most subjects in the first cohort. Roughly 15 rarely observed V segments, including chromosome 9 orphons, were excluded from the earlier analysis of approximately 500 of the donors because counts were too low. In a later analysis, TCR association rates were found to vary across HLA loci, with the most associated TCRs seen for DRB1 alleles and the fewest for HLA-C alleles.

Including cysteine and phenylalanine, the CDR3 has 16 amino acids. CDR3 DNA only is kept here, 48 bases in frame from base 1. Clipping removes 2 bases from V and 8 bases from J, with 10 as the unmatched junction base count. For CDR1 and CDR2, the germline V gene lists SGHAT and FQNNGV. Sample: PBMCs. The receptor was derived from a man aged 40-49 years in good health and CMV-seropositive. This chain joins TRBV11-2 to TRBJ2-1; a stretch of 9 junction bases matches TRBD2. The CDR3 corresponds to CASSLLAGSETDEQFF. At the DNA level, the sequence is TGTGCCAGCAGCTTACTAGCGGGGTCTGAGACCGATGAGCAGTTCTTC.